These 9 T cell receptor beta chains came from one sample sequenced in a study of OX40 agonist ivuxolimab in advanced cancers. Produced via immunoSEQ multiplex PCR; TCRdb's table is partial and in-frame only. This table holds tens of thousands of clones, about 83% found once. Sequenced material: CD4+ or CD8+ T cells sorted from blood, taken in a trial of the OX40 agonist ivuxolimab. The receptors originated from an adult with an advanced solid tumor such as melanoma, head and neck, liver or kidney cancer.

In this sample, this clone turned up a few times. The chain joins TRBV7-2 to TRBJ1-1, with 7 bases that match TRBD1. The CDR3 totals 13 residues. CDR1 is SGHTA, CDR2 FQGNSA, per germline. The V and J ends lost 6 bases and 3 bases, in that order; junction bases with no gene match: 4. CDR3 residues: CASRGQAYTEAFF. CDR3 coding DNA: TGTGCCAGCAGAGGACAGGCGTACACTGAAGCTTTCTTT.

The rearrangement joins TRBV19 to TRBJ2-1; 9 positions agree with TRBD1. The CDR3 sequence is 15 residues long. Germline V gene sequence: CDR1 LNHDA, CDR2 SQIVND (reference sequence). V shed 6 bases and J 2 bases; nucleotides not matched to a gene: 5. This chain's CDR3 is CASRITGGTYNEQFF. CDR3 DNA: TGTGCCAGTAGGATAACAGGGGGCACCTACAATGAGCAGTTCTTC.

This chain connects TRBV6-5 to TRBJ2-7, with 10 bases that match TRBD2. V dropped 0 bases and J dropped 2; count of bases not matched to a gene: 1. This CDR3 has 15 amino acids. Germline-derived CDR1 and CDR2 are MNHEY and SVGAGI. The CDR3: CASSYSSGGAYEQYF. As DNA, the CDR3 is TGTGCCAGCAGTTACTCAAGCGGGGGGGCCTACGAGCAGTACTTC.

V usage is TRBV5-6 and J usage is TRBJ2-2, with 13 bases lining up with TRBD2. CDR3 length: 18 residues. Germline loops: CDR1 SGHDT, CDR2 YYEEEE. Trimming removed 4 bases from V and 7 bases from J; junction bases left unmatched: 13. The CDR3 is CASSPGLAGTGFLGELFF. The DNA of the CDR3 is TGTGCCAGCAGCCCGGGACTAGCGGGGACGGGCTTTCTCGGGGAGCTGTTTTTT.

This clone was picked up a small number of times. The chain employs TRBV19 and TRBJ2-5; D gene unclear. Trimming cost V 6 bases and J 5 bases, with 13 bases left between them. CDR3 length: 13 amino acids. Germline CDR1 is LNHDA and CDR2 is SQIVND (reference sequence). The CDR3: CASSQLGGETQYF. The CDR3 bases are TGTGCCAGTAGCCAACTGGGTGGTGAGACCCAGTACTTC.

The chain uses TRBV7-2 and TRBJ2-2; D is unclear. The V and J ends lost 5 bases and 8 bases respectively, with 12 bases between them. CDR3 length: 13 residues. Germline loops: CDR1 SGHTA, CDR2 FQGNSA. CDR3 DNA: TGTGCCAGCAGCCACACGTCGGGTGGGGAGCTGTTTTTT. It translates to CASSHTSGGELFF.

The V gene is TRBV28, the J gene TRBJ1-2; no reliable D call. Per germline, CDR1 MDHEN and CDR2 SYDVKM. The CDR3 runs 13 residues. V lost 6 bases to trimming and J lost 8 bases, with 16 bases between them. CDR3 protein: CASRFPAGSGYTF. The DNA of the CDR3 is TGTGCCAGCAGGTTCCCTGCGGGGAGCGGCTACACCTTC.

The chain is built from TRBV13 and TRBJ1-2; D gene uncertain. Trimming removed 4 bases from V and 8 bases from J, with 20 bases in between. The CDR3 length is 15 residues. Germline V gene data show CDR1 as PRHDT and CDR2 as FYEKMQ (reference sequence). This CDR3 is CASSSIWADFAGYTF. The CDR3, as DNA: TGTGCCAGCAGCTCGATTTGGGCCGATTTCGCGGGCTACACCTTC. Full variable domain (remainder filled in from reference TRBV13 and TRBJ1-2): AAGVIQSPRHLIKEKRETATLKCYPIPRHDTVYWYQQGPGQDPQFLISFYEKMQSDKGSIPDRFSAQQFSDYHSELNMSSLELGDSALYFCASSSIWADFAGYTFGSGTRLTVV.

The CDR3 sequence is CASSSVGVGGTDTQYF. CDR3 DNA: TGTGCCAGCTCCAGTGTAGGGGTGGGGGGCACAGATACGCAGTATTTT. The rearrangement uses TRBV9 and TRBJ2-3, with D perhaps TRBD1 or TRBD2 (5 bases each). V dropped 7 bases and J dropped 1 base, with 19 bases sitting between them. The CDR3 extends over 16 amino acids. Germline assignment: CDR1 SGDLS and CDR2 YYNGEE. Full variable domain (remainder filled in from reference TRBV9 and TRBJ2-3): DSGVTQTPKHLITATGQRVTLRCSPRSGDLSVYWYQQSLDQGLQFLIQYYNGEERAKGNILERFSAQQFPDLHSELNLSSLELGDSALYFCASSSVGVGGTDTQYFGPGTRLTVL.